The clone carrying this T cell receptor beta chain showed up just once. Its antigen is as yet unknown. Its ends do not fully match the called genes, so a read error is possible. The data originate from a study of identical twins. General study points: Out-of-frame alpha sequences shared by twins showed excess low generation probability.

CDR1 and CDR2 (germline): SEHNR, FQNEAQ (reference sequence). This CDR3 is 12 amino acids long. TCRdb called the 5' RACE reads again in MiXCR, with one record for every CDR3 protein. The table has around 250,000 distinct CDR3 sequences, approximately 7.1% seen once; the top ten hold roughly 15%. This sample also appeared in a second study, on T cells expressing NK-cell markers. That source notes: The sequencing cohort of eight donors included seven HCMV-seropositive individuals and one seronegative individual.

The sequencing input was CD8+ T cells sorted from blood. This clonotype was sampled from a woman under 30 in good health. The rearrangement joins TRBV7-9 to TRBJ2-7, with D possibly being TRBD1 (5 bases). As DNA, the CDR3 is TGTGCCAGCAGCCAAACAGGAAGAGAGCAGTGCTTC. Protein product: CASSQTGREQCF.